This T cell receptor beta chain was captured by sequencing in a study of cytomegalovirus exposure and HLA in healthy donors. Study outcomes and limitations: Later analysis identified a missense DCLRE1C variant that was linked to TCR beta V- and J-gene trimming. The classifier reportedly diagnosed cytomegalovirus status with high specificity and sensitivity. Being indistinguishable, some V segments were excluded, TRBV6-2 and TRBV6-3 among them.

The CDR3 runs 16 residues. Germline V gene lookup returns CDR1 SGHDN and CDR2 FVKESK. With 0 bases removed from V and 0 bases from J, the gap between germline ends came to 9 bases. The primer mix had 60 Vbeta and 13 Jbeta primers. Clones were read by immunoSEQ multiplex PCR, and TCRdb kept only the in-frame ones, dropping some. Of 110,000 or so clones in the sample, around 75% were seen once. Concerning this clone itself: Its antigen is currently unknown.

The chain has TRBV14 and TRBJ2-1, with a weak D call TRBD2 (5 bases). Specimen: PBMCs. The source of this sequence is a woman aged 40 to 50 in good health and CMV-seropositive. The CDR3 DNA is TGTGCCAGCAGCCAAGAACGGGATAGCTCCTACAATGAGCAGTTCTTC. Its protein is CASSQERDSSYNEQFF.